This is a list of T cell receptor beta chains from one sample in a study of cytomegalovirus exposure and HLA in healthy donors. TCRdb's table, derived via immunoSEQ multiplex PCR, lists solely in-frame clones and lacks some. The repertoire includes roughly 160,000 clones, 77% of them detected once, and approximately 1.6% sits in the top ten. The sample consisted of PBMCs. The receptors originated from a woman aged 25 to 45 in good health and CMV-seronegative. The CDR3 runs from the conserved cysteine through the conserved F or W. A D gene is named only where the DNA matches it firmly. Not every row has a clone size; where given, it reads once, few, many or a size class.

d_call j_call v_call clone_size cdr3_aa cdr3_nt
TRBD1 TRBJ2-1 TRBV19 - CASSLDRGLNNEQFF TGTGCCAGTAGTCTGGACAGGGGATTGAACAATGAGCAGTTCTTC
- TRBJ2-1 TRBV9 - CASSPSAGGRLSHEQFF TGTGCCAGCAGCCCCAGTGCCGGCGGCCGTCTTTCGCATGAGCAGTTCTTC
- TRBJ2-1 TRBV2 - CASRQHGGSYNEQFF TGTGCCAGCAGGCAACACGGGGGCTCCTACAATGAGCAGTTCTTC
TRBD2 TRBJ2-7 TRBV2 - CASRIAGLYEQYF TGTGCCAGCAGAATAGCGGGTCTCTACGAGCAGTACTTC
- TRBJ2-7 TRBV7-9 - CASSLALSNGVYEQYF TGTGCCAGCAGCTTAGCGCTCTCAAACGGGGTTTACGAGCAGTACTTC
- TRBJ1-1 TRBV18 few CASSPGADTEAFF TGTGCCAGCTCACCAGGGGCTGACACTGAAGCTTTCTTT
- TRBJ1-3 TRBV9 - CASSVRQEYSGNTIYF TGTGCCAGCAGCGTAAGACAGGAGTACTCTGGAAACACCATATATTTT
- TRBJ1-2 TRBV4-1 - CASSQGAYDRKNNYGYTF TGCGCCAGCAGTCAAGGAGCTTACGACAGAAAAAATAACTATGGCTACACCTTC
TRBD1 TRBJ2-2 TRBV7-7 few CASSLDRGRTGELFF TGTGCCAGCAGCCTTGACAGGGGGCGTACCGGGGAGCTGTTTTTT
- TRBJ2-7 TRBV5-6 - CASSLVGGYEQYF TGTGCCAGCAGCTTGGTCGGGGGCTACGAGCAGTACTTC
- TRBJ1-6 TRBV5-1 - CASSPGWSPLHF TGCGCCAGCAGCCCAGGTTGGTCACCCCTCCACTTT
- TRBJ1-5 TRBV28 - CASRSQGLNNQPQHF TGTGCCAGCAGATCTCAGGGGTTGAACAATCAGCCCCAGCATTTT
- TRBJ1-3 TRBV10-3 - CAISRGVSSGNTIYF TGTGCCATCTCTCGGGGGGTGAGCTCTGGAAACACCATATATTTT
- TRBJ1-1 TRBV27 - CASSPSTGWANTEAFF TGTGCCAGCAGTCCCTCGACAGGTTGGGCAAACACTGAAGCTTTCTTT
- TRBJ1-2 TRBV2 - CASRSRRDDYGYTF TGTGCCAGCAGAAGTAGGAGGGATGACTATGGCTACACCTTC
- TRBJ2-3 TRBV30 - CAWILLTPGADTQYF TGTGCCTGGATATTACTCACCCCCGGGGCAGATACGCAGTATTTT
- TRBJ2-3 TRBV5-6 - CASSLITGFTDTQYF TGTGCCAGCAGCTTGATCACGGGTTTTACAGATACGCAGTATTTT
- TRBJ1-5 TRBV6-6 - CASSKQGRQPQHF TGTGCCAGCAGTAAACAGGGCCGCCAGCCCCAGCATTTT
- TRBJ1-5 TRBV15 - CATSRDPGVGNQPQHF TGTGCCACCAGCAGAGATCCAGGGGTAGGAAATCAGCCCCAGCATTTT
TRBD1 TRBJ2-5 TRBV6-5 - CASSSYRGRAKTQYF TGTGCCAGCAGTTCCTACAGGGGGCGAGCGAAGACCCAGTACTTC
TRBD1 TRBJ1-4 TRBV28 - CASSFAGQINEKLFF TGTGCCAGCAGTTTCGCGGGACAGATAAATGAAAAACTGTTTTTT
TRBD1 TRBJ1-6 TRBV6-5 - CASSLPQGVNSPLHF TGTGCCAGCAGCCTACCACAGGGGGTTAATTCACCCCTCCACTTT
TRBD1 TRBJ1-1 TRBV6-5 few CASSIDRGGTEAFF TGTGCCAGCAGCATAGACAGGGGTGGAACTGAAGCTTTCTTT
- TRBJ2-4 TRBV5-1 - CASSLGETPGEIQYF TGCGCCAGCAGCTTGGGGGAGACTCCGGGAGAGATTCAGTACTTC
- TRBJ1-4 TRBV18 - CASSSYSFNNEKLFF TGTGCCAGCTCAAGTTACAGCTTTAATAATGAAAAACTGTTTTTT
TRBD2 TRBJ2-3 TRBV5-1 - CASSLLGGLAGTDTQYF TGCGCCAGCAGCTTGTTGGGGGGACTAGCGGGCACAGATACGCAGTATTTT
TRBD1 TRBJ1-6 TRBV7-9 medium-sized CASSWGQNAPLHF TGTGCCAGCAGCTGGGGACAGAACGCACCCCTCCACTTT
- TRBJ2-5 TRBV5-1 - CASSAQGQWETQYF TGCGCCAGCAGCGCACAGGGTCAGTGGGAGACCCAGTACTTC
TRBD2 TRBJ2-3 TRBV28 - CASSLDPSGSTSDTQYF TGTGCCAGCAGTTTAGACCCTAGCGGGAGTACGTCCGATACGCAGTATTTT
TRBD1 TRBJ2-7 TRBV7-2 - CASSSDQGADEQYF TGTGCCAGCAGCTCAGACCAGGGGGCCGACGAGCAGTACTTC
- TRBJ2-7 TRBV28 - CASRTGFGPYEQYF TGTGCCAGCAGGACAGGTTTCGGACCCTACGAGCAGTACTTC